The next 21 T cell receptor beta chains were all read from a single sample in a study of beta chain features in type 1 diabetes. Every isolated RNA sample was fully reverse transcribed, so sequencing captured expressed TCRB transcripts. Measured with immunoSEQ multiplex PCR; TCRdb has only the in-frame clones, and not every one. The repertoire holds about 320,000 clones, with 14% as singletons. Source material: central memory CD4+ T cells from blood. These receptors were obtained from a man younger than 40 in good health.

This clone was detected only a few times. The chain links TRBV29-1 to TRBJ1-2; 9 bases align to TRBD1. Germline assignment: CDR1 SQVTM and CDR2 ANQGSEA. The ends lost 7 bases at V and 4 bases at J; junction bases unmatched: 4. The CDR3 has 12 residues. For the CDR3, the DNA is TGCAGCGCGACAGGGGGGACCTATGGCTACACCTTC. Translation: CSATGGTYGYTF.

This sequence joins TRBV5-1 and TRBJ2-3; D not resolved. V was trimmed by 3 bases and J by 0 bases, leaving 8 bases between them. The CDR3 length is 14 residues. Germline lookup yields CDR1 SGHRS and CDR2 YFSETQ. CDR3 residues: CASSSETSTDTQYF. The CDR3 nucleotides are TGCGCCAGCAGCTCCGAAACTAGCACAGATACGCAGTATTTT.

This clone was seen more than once but under ten times. V gene TRBV5-4 combines with J gene TRBJ2-3; possibly TRBD1 or TRBD2 for D (5 bases each). Trimming took off 3 bases at V and 3 bases at J, with 17 bases between the two ends. This CDR3 spans 16 amino acids. Germline V CDR1 and CDR2: SGHNT, YYREEE (reference sequence). This CDR3 reads CASSSQVWGMTDTQYF. CDR3 in DNA: TGTGCCAGCAGCTCGCAGGTTTGGGGGATGACAGATACGCAGTATTTT. Full variable domain (rest looked up from reference TRBV5-4 and TRBJ2-3): ETGVTQSPTHLIKTRGQQVTLRCSSQSGHNTVSWYQQALGQGPQFIFQYYREEENGRGNFPPRFSGLQFPNYSSELNVNALELDDSALYLCASSSQVWGMTDTQYFGPGTRLTVL.

The rearrangement uses TRBV6-1 and TRBJ2-7; no clear D. The germline V gene has CDR1 MNHNS and CDR2 SASEGT. The CDR3 runs to 12 residues. V dropped 4 bases and J dropped 5 bases, with 9 bases sitting between them. CDR3 region: CASSVSKHEQYF. The CDR3 DNA reads TGTGCCAGCAGTGTCTCCAAGCACGAGCAGTACTTC.

This clone occurred a few times. The CDR3 here is CACRLQNTEAFF. The CDR3, as DNA: TGTGCCTGCCGGTTACAGAACACTGAAGCTTTCTTT. J is TRBJ1-1 and V is TRBV30; D call uncertain. V was clipped by 6 bases and J by 1 base, with 9 bases between them. Germline V gene sequence: CDR1 GTSNPN, CDR2 SVGIG (reference sequence). This CDR3 region has 12 residues.

The sample holds a few counts of this clone. V gene TRBV13 combines with J gene TRBJ2-7; no clear D gene. V was trimmed by 4 bases and J by 3 bases, leaving 4 bases between them. Germline V gives CDR1 PRHDT, CDR2 FYEKMQ (reference sequence). The CDR3 runs to 11 residues. The CDR3 region has the DNA TGTGCCAGCAGCTCCCTCTACGAGCAGTACTTC. Translation gives CASSSLYEQYF.

Note on this clone: The sample contains more than one DNA sequence encoding this CDR3. J is TRBJ2-1 and V is TRBV9; D is ambiguous. Germline loops: CDR1 SGDLS, CDR2 YYNGEE. The CDR3 contains 15 residues. V gave up 0 bases and J gave up 0 bases, with 7 bases separating them. The CDR3 coding sequence is TGTGCCAGCAGCGTAGCAATTAGCTCCTACAATGAGCAGTTCTTC. The encoded protein is CASSVAISSYNEQFF.

This clone came up a few times. CDR3 DNA sequence: TGTGCCAGCAGCTTTGGGGCTAGGGAGACCCAGTACTTC. As protein: CASSFGARETQYF. V usage is TRBV7-2 and J usage is TRBJ2-5; a possible D gene is TRBD1 (5 bases). The germline V gene encodes CDR1 SGHTA and CDR2 FQGNSA. The ends were cut back, 3 bases at V and 5 bases at J, with 10 bases in the middle. CDR3 length: 13 residues.

The chain is built from TRBV10-2 and TRBJ1-1, with a weak D call TRBD1 (5 bases). The germline V and J ends were trimmed by 8 bases and 4 bases, with 14 bases remaining between them. CDR1 is WSHSY, CDR2 SAAADI, per germline. CDR3 length: 13 amino acids. The CDR3 reads CASCRGEATEAFF. In DNA form, the CDR3 reads TGCGCCAGCTGCCGGGGGGAGGCCACTGAAGCTTTCTTT.

This clone was seen more than once but under ten times. Other DNA sequences in the same sample also yield this CDR3. The chain has TRBV18 and TRBJ2-4, with a possible D match to TRBD2 (5 bases). V lost 3 bases to trimming and J lost 1 base, with 7 bases between them. Germline CDR1 reads KGHSH; CDR2 reads LQKENI. CDR3 length: 14 residues. DNA for the CDR3: TGTGCCAGCTCACCCGGGGTTGCCAAAAACATTCAGTACTTC. Encoded protein: CASSPGVAKNIQYF.

This sequence joins TRBV10-3 and TRBJ1-1; possibly TRBD1 for D (6 bases). Germline V gene sequence: CDR1 ENHRY, CDR2 SYGVKD. The V gene lost 10 bases and the J gene lost 0 bases, with 21 bases spanning the gap. This CDR3 region has 16 residues. The CDR3: CASSTTGRGMNTEAFF. In DNA, the CDR3 is TGTGCCAGCAGCACCACAGGGAGGGGTATGAACACTGAAGCTTTCTTT.

The chain recombines TRBV7-2 with TRBJ2-7; D is tentatively TRBD1 or TRBD2 (5 bases each). The CDR3 extends over 10 amino acids. Germline V lookup: CDR1 SGHTA, CDR2 FQGNSA. In DNA, the CDR3 is TGTGCCAGCAGCTCTCCGGGGCGACAGGTC. Protein product: CASSSPGRQV.

This sequence joins TRBV27 and TRBJ1-5, with D unclear. Trimming stripped 4 bases from V and 0 bases from J, with 13 bases between. The CDR3 length is 16 residues. The V gene's germline CDR1 is MNHEY and CDR2 SMNVEV (reference sequence). CDR3 DNA sequence: TGTGCCAGCAGTTCCCAGTCTGGGTATAGCAATCAGCCCCAGCATTTT. Translation gives CASSSQSGYSNQPQHF.

This clone occurred once. The genes are TRBV19 and TRBJ2-5; perhaps TRBD2 as D (6 bases). Germline V gene data show CDR1 as LNHDA and CDR2 as SQIVND (reference sequence). Trimming pared 9 bases from V and 4 bases from J, leaving 18 bases between. The CDR3 extends over 14 amino acids. CDR3 in amino acids: CASRLDRLAETQYF. The CDR3 DNA follows: TGTGCCAGCCGACTAGATCGTTTGGCAGAGACCCAGTACTTC.

There are a few counts of this clone. The chain carries TRBV11-2 and TRBJ1-1, with D unresolved. V lost 2 bases and J lost 7, with 11 bases in between. The CDR3 extends over 13 amino acids. From germline, CDR1 is SGHAT and CDR2 FQNNGV. CDR3 coding DNA: TGTGCCAGCAGCTTAAGATTGGACGGTGAAGCTTTCTTT. This codes for CASSLRLDGEAFF.

The rearrangement joins TRBV7-2 to TRBJ2-4; TRBD2 matches at 9 bases. CDR1 and CDR2 (germline): SGHTA, FQGNSA. The CDR3 spans 18 residues. V was pared by 5 bases and J by 0 bases, with 11 bases of the junction left unmatched. CDR3 sequence (DNA): TGTGCCAGCAGCCAAGGTAGCGGGGGAGCCATAGCCAAAAACATTCAGTACTTC. Protein sequence: CASSQGSGGAIAKNIQYF.

This clone has just one count. This chain uses TRBV11-2 with TRBJ2-7; TRBD1 might be the D (6 bases). Germline-derived CDR1 and CDR2 are SGHAT and FQNNGV. CDR3 size: 14 residues. V was cut by 5 bases and J by 5 bases, with 16 bases left in between. CDR3 protein: CASSASGDLNEQYF. CDR3 bases: TGTGCCAGCAGCGCCTCAGGGGATCTGAACGAGCAGTACTTC. Full variable domain (outside the CDR3, taken from reference TRBV11-2 and TRBJ2-7): EAGVAQSPRYKIIEKRQSVAFWCNPISGHATLYWYQQILGQGPKLLIQFQNNGVVDDSQLPKDRFSAERLKGVDSTLKIQPAKLEDSAVYLCASSASGDLNEQYFGPGTRLTVT.

This clone has more than one count but fewer than ten. This chain links TRBV6-1 with TRBJ1-6, with D maybe TRBD1 (6 bases). CDR1 and CDR2 (germline): MNHNS, SASEGT. V dropped 5 bases and J dropped 10 bases, with 15 bases sitting between them. The CDR3 loop spans 14 amino acids. The CDR3 DNA is TGTGCCAGCAGTTTTACAGGGAAAGAATCACCCCTCCACTTT. Protein: CASSFTGKESPLHF.

This chain uses TRBV4-3 with TRBJ2-5; either TRBD1 or TRBD2 may fit D (6 bases each). Per germline, CDR1 LGHNA and CDR2 YSLEER. The V gene lost 4 bases and the J gene lost 4 bases, with 13 bases spanning the gap. The CDR3 sequence is 14 residues long. CDR3 loop: CASSLARGVETQYF. CDR3 coding DNA: TGCGCCAGCAGCCTCGCAAGGGGGGTAGAGACCCAGTACTTC.

This clone has just a few counts. The gene calls are TRBV19 and TRBJ2-2, with 7 bases fitting TRBD1. The J segment lost 2 bases and the V segment lost 8 bases, leaving 5 bases of the junction unmatched. The germline CDR1 and CDR2 sequences are LNHDA and SQIVND (reference sequence). This CDR3 comprises 14 residues. In DNA form, the CDR3 reads TGTGCCAGTCGGGACAGTTACAACACCGGGGAGCTGTTTTTT. Amino acid sequence: CASRDSYNTGELFF.

This clone has ten or more counts. One end of the junction is discordant with germline, which a read error may explain. The chain has TRBV5-4 and TRBJ1-3, with a tentative D call TRBD1 (5 bases). The CDR3 is made up of 13 amino acids. Germline CDR1 SGHNT, CDR2 YYREEE (reference sequence). The CDR3 DNA reads as TGCGCCAGCAGCCAAGGAGGGGAAAACACCATATATTTT. This encodes CASSQGGENTIYF.